The 21 T cell receptor beta chains presented below share a single source sample, sequenced in a study of PD-1 blockade in classical Hodgkin lymphoma. As to time point: cycle 4 day 1 (C4D1), after five to seven weeks of nivolumab. Patients all relapsed after autologous stem cell transplantation, and there was variation in brentuximab vedotin exposure. This table comes from immunoSEQ multiplex PCR, and its TCRdb copy is limited to in-frame clones, with some not included. The sample includes under 35,000 clones, less than 75% seen only once; the top ten take more than 3%. The material sequenced was peripheral blood mononuclear cells (PBMCs), taken before the fourth cycle of nivolumab. These receptors all come from a human donor with classical Hodgkin lymphoma.

The rearrangement links TRBV7-2 to TRBJ2-3, with 8 bases lining up with TRBD2. After removal of 5 bases from V and 5 bases from J, the junction contained 9 bases not matched to a gene. The CDR3 runs to 15 residues. Per the germline V gene, CDR1 is SGHTA and CDR2 is FQGNSA. In nucleotides, the CDR3 is TGTGCCAGCAGCCCCGGGGGACTAGAGCTAGATACGCAGTATTTT. Protein sequence: CASSPGGLELDTQYF.

The J gene is TRBJ2-1, the V gene TRBV6-4; perhaps TRBD2 as D (5 bases). Trimming removed 6 bases at V and 7 bases at J, with 10 bases between. Per the germline V gene, CDR1 is MRHNA and CDR2 is SNTAGT. CDR3 size: 12 residues. CDR3 loop: CASSSSSNEQFF. Here the CDR3 DNA reads TGTGCCAGCAGCTCTAGCTCTAATGAGCAGTTCTTC.

The chain uses TRBV6-1 and TRBJ2-2; D is undetermined. The V gene lost 1 base and the J gene lost 4 bases, with 10 bases spanning the gap. The CDR3 sequence is 15 residues long. Germline V gene data show CDR1 as MNHNS and CDR2 as SASEGT. The CDR3 region is CASSEDHQRTGELFF. The DNA of the CDR3 is TGTGCCAGCAGTGAAGATCACCAACGCACCGGGGAGCTGTTTTTT.

The chain combines TRBV6-5 with TRBJ2-7; D is perhaps TRBD1 (6 bases). The ends were cut back, 3 bases at V and 4 bases at J, with 16 bases in the middle. The length of the CDR3 is 15 residues. Germline lookup yields CDR1 MNHEY and CDR2 SVGAGI. For the CDR3, the DNA is TGTGCCAGCAGTTATAAGGGACACCCTATTTACGAGCAGTACTTC. Its protein is CASSYKGHPIYEQYF.

The chain links TRBV27 to TRBJ2-7; D might be TRBD1 or TRBD2, each matching 6 bases. The ends were cut back, 2 bases at V and 0 bases at J, with 8 bases in the middle. Germline lookup yields CDR1 MNHEY and CDR2 SMNVEV (reference sequence). The CDR3 spans 14 residues. CDR3 sequence reads: CASSLTGASYEQYF. The CDR3 DNA follows: TGTGCCAGCAGTTTAACGGGGGCCTCCTACGAGCAGTACTTC.

This chain links TRBV18 with TRBJ2-7, with D perhaps TRBD1 or TRBD2 (5 bases each). This CDR3 region has 12 residues. Trimming shortened V by 2 bases and J by 5 bases, and 7 bases separated the two germline ends. Germline loops: CDR1 KGHSH, CDR2 LQKENI. CDR3 amino acids: CASSPMGDEQYF. The CDR3 nucleotides read TGTGCCAGCTCACCAATGGGGGACGAGCAGTACTTC.

The V call is TRBV7-3, the J call TRBJ2-3; 13 bases fit TRBD2. There are 18 residues in the CDR3. Germline V gene sequence: CDR1 SGHTA, CDR2 FQGTGA. V lost 5 bases and J lost 0; bases outside the gene matches: 8. This chain's CDR3 is CASSPPPGLAGSTDTQYF. The CDR3 nucleotides read TGTGCCAGCAGCCCACCCCCGGGACTAGCGGGGAGCACAGATACGCAGTATTTT. The complete variable domain, with remaining parts taken from reference TRBV7-3 and TRBJ2-3, reads GAGVSQTPSNKVTEKGKYVELRCDPISGHTALYWYRQSLGQGPEFLIYFQGTGAADDSGLPNDRFFAVRPEGSVSTLKIQRTERGDSAVYLCASSPPPGLAGSTDTQYFGPGTRLTVL.

The rearrangement links TRBV7-6 to TRBJ1-2, with TRBD1 identical over 10 bases. V lost 5 bases, J lost 4 bases, and 4 bases stayed unmatched. The CDR3 has 14 amino acids. CDR1 and CDR2 from the germline V gene are SGHVS and FNYEAQ. In nucleotides, the CDR3 is TGTGCCAGCAGCATGGACAGGGGGATCTATGGCTACACCTTC. Protein: CASSMDRGIYGYTF.

The V and J genes are TRBV2 and TRBJ2-3; possible D gene TRBD1, 6 bases. The CDR3 consists of 16 residues. The V gene's germline CDR1 is SNHLY and CDR2 FYNNEI. Trimming shortened V by 5 bases and J by 1 base, and 16 bases separated the two germline ends. CDR3 amino acids: CASSRSPDRRTDTQYF. CDR3 nucleotide sequence: TGTGCCAGCAGTCGATCCCCCGACAGGCGCACAGATACGCAGTATTTT. Supplemented by reference TRBV2 and TRBJ2-3, the full variable domain reads EPEVTQTPSHQVTQMGQEVILRCVPISNHLYFYWYRQILGQKVEFLVSFYNNEISEKSEIFDDQFSVERPDGSNFTLKIRSTKLEDSAMYFCASSRSPDRRTDTQYFGPGTRLTVL.

In the case of this clone: A read error is likely, as this CDR3 ends without the conserved phenylalanine or tryptophan. The chain couples TRBV10-3 to TRBJ2-7; the match to TRBD1 covers 7 bases. V shed 1 base and J 1 base; nucleotides not matched to a gene: 4. This CDR3 spans 15 amino acids. The germline V gene encodes CDR1 ENHRY and CDR2 SYGVKD. CDR3 coding DNA: TGTGCCATCAGTGAGTTGGACAGGCTTTCCTACGAGCAGTACCTC. This gives the protein CAISELDRLSYEQYL.

Comment on this clone: One end of the junction varies from germline; a read error may be responsible. The chain carries TRBV2 and TRBJ2-2, with 7 positions matching TRBD1. CDR3 length: 14 residues. The V gene's germline CDR1 is SNHLY and CDR2 FYNNEI. CDR3 nucleotides: TGTGCCAGCAGGGGGACAGCCAACACCGGGGAGCCGTTTTTT. Translating gives CASRGTANTGEPFF.

The chain links TRBV7-3 to TRBJ2-7, with D uncertain. The V and J ends lost 1 base and 6 bases respectively, with 10 bases between them. The CDR3 contains 13 residues. CDR1 SGHTA and CDR2 FQGTGA come from the germline V gene. CDR3 sequence (DNA): TGTGCCAGCAGCTTAATGCGCTCTTCCGAGCAGTACTTC. Translated: CASSLMRSSEQYF.

The V and J genes are TRBV11-2 and TRBJ2-7; D is unclear. CDR3 length: 15 amino acids. Germline CDR1 is SGHAT and CDR2 is FQNNGV. The ends were cut back, 4 bases at V and 0 bases at J, with 13 bases in the middle. The CDR3 reads CASSYNRLYSYEQYF. As DNA, the CDR3 is TGTGCCAGCAGCTACAACCGTCTGTACTCCTACGAGCAGTACTTC.

This chain connects TRBV6-4 to TRBJ2-7; 13 nucleotides line up with TRBD2. Germline V gene data show CDR1 as MRHNA and CDR2 as SNTAGT. Trimming took 0 bases from V and 3 from J; bases not matched to a gene: 11. CDR3 length: 19 amino acids. CDR3 nucleotide sequence: TGTGCCAGCAGTGACTCTTTAGGGACTAGCGGGATTTATCGCTACGAGCAGTACTTC. Translating it yields CASSDSLGTSGIYRYEQYF.

The chain has TRBV4-1 and TRBJ2-2, with D hard to call. The CDR3 runs 15 residues. Germline V lookup: CDR1 MGHRA, CDR2 YSYEKL. V shed 1 base and J shed 6 bases, with 12 bases lying between them. The CDR3: CASSQVQYGAGELFF. CDR3 nucleotides: TGCGCCAGCAGCCAAGTACAATATGGCGCCGGGGAGCTGTTTTTT.

V is TRBV9 and J is TRBJ2-4; tentative D call: TRBD1 (6 bases). The CDR3 totals 12 residues. Germline CDR1 reads SGDLS; CDR2 reads YYNGEE. V was trimmed by 0 bases and J by 11 bases, leaving 9 bases between them. The chain's CDR3 is CASSVDEGVQYF. The DNA for the CDR3 is TGTGCCAGCAGCGTAGATGAGGGGGTTCAGTACTTC.

The chain employs TRBV6-6 and TRBJ1-2; D remains ambiguous. The CDR3 length is 13 residues. V was clipped by 5 bases and J by 5 bases, with 12 bases between them. From germline, CDR1 is MNHNY and CDR2 SVGAGI (reference sequence). The CDR3 coding sequence is TGTGCCAGCAGTATAAGGACCTCGTATGGCTACACCTTC. It codes for CASSIRTSYGYTF.

V is TRBV19 and J is TRBJ2-2, with D perhaps matching TRBD1 (5 bases). The V end lost 7 bases, the J end lost 0 bases, and 12 bases lay between the germline ends. CDR1 is LNHDA and CDR2 is SQIVND in the germline V gene (reference sequence). CDR3 length: 15 amino acids. The CDR3 DNA is TGTGCCAGTAAAGGTGGGGCGGCGAACACCGGGGAGCTGTTTTTT. Protein: CASKGGAANTGELFF.

The V and J genes are TRBV7-6 and TRBJ2-6, with 7 bases identical to TRBD1. Germline trimming cut 6 bases from V and 1 base from J; bases unmatched to any gene: 15. This CDR3 spans 19 amino acids. Looked up from germline, CDR1 is SGHVS and CDR2 is FNYEAQ. The CDR3 region has the DNA TGTGCCAGCAGGGGACCTAGGGGGCTCGCCAAATCTGGGGCCAACGTCCTGACTTTC. Amino acids: CASRGPRGLAKSGANVLTF.

The chain recombines TRBV5-5 with TRBJ2-3, with TRBD2 as a possible D gene (6 bases). The CDR3 totals 16 residues. V lost 0 bases to trimming and J lost 6 bases, with 17 bases between them. Germline assignment: CDR1 SGHKS and CDR2 YYEKEE (reference sequence). The CDR3 DNA sequence: TGTGCCAGCAGCTTGGGGTCGTGGACCCGGGAGGATACGCAGTATTTT. Amino acids: CASSLGSWTREDTQYF.

This clone was observed a handful of times. V gene TRBV6-5 combines with J gene TRBJ2-7, with 9 bases lining up with TRBD2. V lost 7 bases and J lost 5; bases outside the gene matches: 6. Per the germline V gene, CDR1 is MNHEY and CDR2 is SVGAGI. CDR3 length: 13 residues. In nucleotides, the CDR3 is TGTGCCAGCACTCCGGGACTAGCCCACGAGCAGTACTTC. Translated, it gives CASTPGLAHEQYF.